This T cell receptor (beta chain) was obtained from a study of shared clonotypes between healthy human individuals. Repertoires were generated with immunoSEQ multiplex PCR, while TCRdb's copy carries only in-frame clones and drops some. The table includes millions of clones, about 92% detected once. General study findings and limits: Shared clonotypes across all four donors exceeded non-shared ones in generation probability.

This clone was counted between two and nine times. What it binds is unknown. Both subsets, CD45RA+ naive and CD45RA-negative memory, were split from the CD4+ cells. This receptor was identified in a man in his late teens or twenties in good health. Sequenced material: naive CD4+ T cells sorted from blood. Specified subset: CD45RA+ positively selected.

CDR3 nucleotides: TGTGCCAGCAGCTATGGGGTCGTCGGCTACACCTTC. Translation: CASSYGVVGYTF. The chain employs TRBV5-6 and TRBJ1-2; no reliable D call. The germline V gene has CDR1 SGHDT and CDR2 YYEEEE. CDR3 length: 12 amino acids. V shed 3 bases and J shed 8 bases, with 11 bases lying between them.